A single sample gave rise to the 32 T cell receptor beta chains below, sequenced in a study of blood T cell repertoires in COVID-19. The assay was immunoSEQ multiplex PCR, and TCRdb's table has in-frame clones only and misses some. In the table there are some 81,000 clones, about 92% of which are singletons. The sample taken for sequencing was peripheral blood. The receptors stem from a woman aged 45 to 65 in a cohort sampled during active COVID-19.

The chain uses TRBV28 and TRBJ2-4, with a weak D call TRBD2 (5 bases). This CDR3 is 11 amino acids long. V lost 8 bases and J lost 3, with 5 bases in between. The germline V gene encodes CDR1 MDHEN and CDR2 SYDVKM. The CDR3 coding sequence is TGTGCCAGCGAGGGCAAAAACATTCAGTACTTC. Its protein product is CASEGKNIQYF.

The rearrangement uses TRBV19 and TRBJ2-2; 7 nucleotides agree with TRBD2. V lost 3 bases to trimming and J lost 4 bases; unmatched junction nucleotides: 8. CDR1 is LNHDA, CDR2 SQIVND, per germline (reference sequence). This CDR3 is built from 16 residues. CDR3 nucleotide sequence: TGTGCCAGTAGTATGCCAGTCGTAGCGGGCACCGGGGAGCTGTTTTTT. It codes for CASSMPVVAGTGELFF.

This clone was detected once. The V gene is TRBV27, the J gene TRBJ2-2; D is undetermined. The germline V gene has CDR1 MNHEY and CDR2 SMNVEV (reference sequence). This CDR3 is built from 13 residues. V shed 5 bases and J shed 4 bases, with 8 bases lying between them. The CDR3 coding sequence is TGTGCCAGCAGTCCCCGGGTCACCGGGGAGCTGTTTTTT. This encodes CASSPRVTGELFF.

CDR3 nucleotide sequence: TGTGCCAGTGGGGATTGGGGGGAAGAGACCCAGTACTTC. Residues: CASGDWGEETQYF. This chain joins TRBV19 and TRBJ2-5, with D possibly TRBD2 on 6 matching bases. The V gene's germline CDR1 is LNHDA and CDR2 SQIVND (reference sequence). The V end was cut by 8 bases, the J end by 3 bases, with 13 bases between. This CDR3 is 13 amino acids long.

The chain couples TRBV11-3 to TRBJ2-2, with 9 bases that match TRBD1. This CDR3 is 15 amino acids long. The germline V gene encodes CDR1 SGHNT and CDR2 YENEEA. After removal of 3 bases from V and 5 bases from J, the junction contained 4 bases not matched to a gene. CDR3: CASSLGQGKTGELFF. The CDR3 DNA is TGTGCCAGCAGCTTGGGACAGGGAAAAACCGGGGAGCTGTTTTTT.

V usage is TRBV5-1 and J usage is TRBJ1-2; TRBD1 matches 9 bases. This CDR3 has 16 residues. The germline CDR1 and CDR2 sequences are SGHRS and YFSETQ. V dropped 1 base and J dropped 7; count of bases not matched to a gene: 11. The CDR3 nucleotides read TGCGCCAGCAGCTTGAGTGGCGCACAGGGGGCGGTTGGCTACACCTTC. Amino acids: CASSLSGAQGAVGYTF.

About this clone itself: Sequence at one end of the junction differs from germline and may be a read error. The J gene is TRBJ1-1, the V gene TRBV6-5, with D unclear. The CDR3 length is 13 residues. CDR1 MNHEY and CDR2 SVGAGI come from the germline V gene. The CDR3 DNA follows: TGTGCCAGCAGTTATCAACGAAGGGAGGTGGGTATCTTT. Protein product: CASSYQRREVGIF.

The chain joins TRBV9 to TRBJ2-3, with 9 positions matching TRBD2. The germline gives CDR1 SGDLS, CDR2 YYNGEE. There are 16 residues in the CDR3. Trimming removed 4 bases from V and 1 base from J; junction bases left unmatched: 7. The CDR3 protein is CASSPFSGRGTDTQYF. CDR3 in DNA: TGTGCCAGCAGCCCGTTTAGCGGGAGAGGCACAGATACGCAGTATTTT.

The chain employs TRBV28 and TRBJ2-5; 14 nucleotides align to TRBD2. The CDR3 has 16 amino acids. Germline CDR1 is MDHEN and CDR2 is SYDVKM. Trimming took 4 bases from V and 5 from J; bases not matched to a gene: 6. DNA for the CDR3: TGTGCCAGCAGTTCGACTAGCGGGAGGGCCGGGGAGACCCAGTACTTC. Its translation is CASSSTSGRAGETQYF.

The chain recombines TRBV3-1 (or the pseudogene TRBV3-2) with TRBJ1-1; D remains unclear. There are 15 residues in the CDR3. Germline V gene data show CDR1 as LGHDT and CDR2 as YNNKEL (reference sequence). V was pared by 3 bases and J by 5 bases, with 16 bases between. The CDR3 bases are TGTGCCAGCAGCCATTTAGTGGCAGCGGAAACTGAAGCTTTCTTT. Its protein is CASSHLVAAETEAFF.

This clone was seen just once. The chain employs TRBV28 and TRBJ2-6; no reliable D call. Per germline, CDR1 MDHEN and CDR2 SYDVKM. The CDR3 totals 18 residues. V lost 3 bases and J 0 bases, leaving 15 bases between the germline ends. The CDR3 loop is CASSLPLLTPSGANVLTF. The CDR3, as DNA: TGTGCCAGCAGTTTGCCCCTTTTGACTCCCTCTGGGGCCAACGTCCTGACTTTC.

The chain uses TRBV3-1 (or the pseudogene TRBV3-2) and TRBJ1-2; D call uncertain. V was clipped by 0 bases and J by 4 bases, with 9 bases between them. The CDR3 totals 14 residues. Germline values: CDR1 LGHDT, CDR2 YNNKEL (reference sequence). The CDR3 DNA reads as TGTGCCAGCAGCCAAGAGTGGCCTGCCTATGGCTACACCTTC. Protein product: CASSQEWPAYGYTF.

The CDR3 bases are TGTGCCAGCAGACCACAGACTAGCGGGGGGGTGGATACGCAGTATTTT. This gives the protein CASRPQTSGGVDTQYF. V and J are TRBV6-6 and TRBJ2-3, with 14 bases matching TRBD2. Per the germline V gene, CDR1 is MNHNY and CDR2 is SVGAGI (reference sequence). The CDR3 length is 16 residues. The V gene end was trimmed by 6 bases and the J gene end by 6 bases; junction bases not matched to a gene: 8.

This clone was seen a handful of times. V gene TRBV3-1 (or the pseudogene TRBV3-2) combines with J gene TRBJ2-1; 12 bases are a match to TRBD2. Germline V gene sequence: CDR1 LGHDT, CDR2 YNNKEL (reference sequence). The CDR3 loop spans 14 amino acids. The trim removed 1 base at V and 12 bases at J, leaving 4 bases unmatched. CDR3 amino acids: CASSQGLAGDRQFF. CDR3 coding DNA: TGTGCCAGCAGCCAAGGACTAGCGGGAGATCGGCAGTTCTTC.

This clone has a single count. The chain uses TRBV11-3 and TRBJ2-1; the match to TRBD2 covers 13 bases. Per the germline V gene, CDR1 is SGHNT and CDR2 is YENEEA. This CDR3 spans 14 amino acids. Trimming took 4 bases from V and 9 from J; bases not matched to a gene: 3. In DNA, the CDR3 is TGTGCCAGCAGCTCGGGACTAGCGGGAACTGAGCAGTTCTTC. It yields the protein CASSSGLAGTEQFF. Supplemented by reference TRBV11-3 and TRBJ2-1, the full variable domain reads EAGVVQSPRYKIIEKKQPVAFWCNPISGHNTLYWYLQNLGQGPELLIRYENEEAVDDSQLPKDRFSAERLKGVDSTLKIQPAELGDSAVYLCASSSGLAGTEQFFGPGTRLTVL.

The chain combines TRBV2 with TRBJ2-5; 9 positions agree with TRBD2. The CDR3 loop spans 14 amino acids. Germline lookup yields CDR1 SNHLY and CDR2 FYNNEI. V lost 3 bases, J lost 5 bases, and 4 bases stayed unmatched. This chain's CDR3 is CASSDSGRIETQYF. The DNA of the CDR3 is TGTGCCAGCAGTGATAGCGGGAGAATCGAGACCCAGTACTTC. Looking up the rest from reference TRBV2 and TRBJ2-5 gives the full variable domain: EPEVTQTPSHQVTQMGQEVILRCVPISNHLYFYWYRQILGQKVEFLVSFYNNEISEKSEIFDDQFSVERPDGSNFTLKIRSTKLEDSAMYFCASSDSGRIETQYFGPGTRLLVL.

The V and J genes are TRBV19 and TRBJ1-1, with 10 bases fitting TRBD1. The V and J ends lost 5 bases and 4 bases, in that order; junction bases with no gene match: 4. From germline, CDR1 is LNHDA and CDR2 SQIVND (reference sequence). This CDR3 contains 14 residues. The CDR3 DNA reads as TGTGCCAGTAGTCTATGGACAGGGGGCACTGAAGCTTTCTTT. This translates into CASSLWTGGTEAFF.

This chain uses TRBV10-3 with TRBJ2-3; 10 nucleotides agree with TRBD2. Germline V gene lookup returns CDR1 ENHRY and CDR2 SYGVKD. The CDR3 is made up of 16 amino acids. Trimming took 6 bases from V and 0 from J; bases not matched to a gene: 6. CDR3 coding DNA: TGTGCCATCAGGTCCCCGACTAGCGGGAGCACAGATACGCAGTATTTT. Amino acid sequence: CAIRSPTSGSTDTQYF.

The rearrangement links TRBV4-1 to TRBJ1-2; D not certain. The CDR3 is made up of 14 amino acids. V lost 4 bases, J lost 4 bases, and 13 bases lay in between. Germline V gene data show CDR1 as MGHRA and CDR2 as YSYEKL. CDR3 protein: CASSPLGSGYGYTF. As DNA, the CDR3 is TGCGCCAGCAGCCCCCTCGGGTCCGGCTATGGCTACACCTTC.

This sequence joins TRBV10-2 and TRBJ2-1, with 9 bases fitting TRBD2. Trimming at V came to 3 bases and at J to 6 bases, leaving 6 bases not matched to a gene. There are 15 residues in the CDR3. The germline CDR1 and CDR2 sequences are WSHSY and SAAADI. The CDR3 loop reads CASSDRGRAPNEQFF. The CDR3 bases are TGCGCCAGCAGTGATCGCGGGAGGGCCCCCAATGAGCAGTTCTTC.

The chain couples TRBV7-9 to TRBJ2-5; 11 bases are a match to TRBD2. CDR1 is SEHNR and CDR2 is FQNEAQ in the germline V gene (reference sequence). The V segment lost 1 base and the J segment 3 bases; nucleotides outside the gene matches: 4. CDR3 length: 16 residues. The CDR3: CASSLGVAGGEETQYF. The CDR3 DNA sequence: TGTGCCAGCAGCTTAGGAGTAGCGGGAGGGGAAGAGACCCAGTACTTC. The full variable domain, its missing parts supplied by reference TRBV7-9 and TRBJ2-5, is DTGVSQNPRHKITKRGQNVTFRCDPISEHNRLYWYRQTLGQGPEFLTYFQNEAQLEKSRLLSDRFSAERPKGSFSTLEIQRTEQGDSAMYLCASSLGVAGGEETQYFGPGTRLLVL.

The rearrangement uses TRBV30 and TRBJ1-3; D is undetermined. Looked up from germline, CDR1 is GTSNPN and CDR2 is SVGIG (reference sequence). V was trimmed by 5 bases and J by 1 base, leaving 12 bases between them. The CDR3 loop spans 14 amino acids. The CDR3 loop reads CAWAPGPSGNTIYF. CDR3 DNA sequence: TGTGCCTGGGCTCCGGGTCCTTCTGGAAACACCATATATTTT.

Points on this clone: An end of the junction does not agree with germline; a read error may underlie this. V and J are TRBV2 and TRBJ1-2; tentatively, D is TRBD1 (5 bases). CDR1 SNHLY and CDR2 FYNNEI come from the germline V gene. The CDR3 is 16 residues long. CDR3 coding DNA: TGTGCCAGCAGGGAAGACAGTTTAGGATACAACTATGGCTACACCTTC. This translates into CASREDSLGYNYGYTF.

The CDR3 bases are TGTGCCAGCAGCCTGCAAGAGACCCAGTACTTC. It is translated as CASSLQETQYF. This chain uses TRBV6-7 with TRBJ2-5; D is unresolved. TRBV6-7 is filed as an ORF, its function uncertain. The CDR3 runs to 11 residues. Trimming took 6 bases from V and 2 from J, leaving 4 bases between them.

The rearrangement joins TRBV10-3 to TRBJ1-1; possible D gene TRBD1, 5 bases. Germline values: CDR1 ENHRY, CDR2 SYGVKD. This CDR3 spans 15 amino acids. Trimming took 3 bases from V and 5 from J, leaving 16 bases between them. The CDR3 region has the DNA TGTGCCATCAGTGAACCCAGGGCCAGGCGGACTGAAGCTTTCTTT. This codes for CAISEPRARRTEAFF.

This sequence joins TRBV28 and TRBJ1-2; tentative D call: TRBD1 (6 bases). Trimming removed 2 bases from V and 2 bases from J, with 15 bases in between. The CDR3 loop spans 16 amino acids. In germline, CDR1 is MDHEN, CDR2 SYDVKM. The CDR3 sequence: CASSLPQGISNYGYTF. The CDR3 bases are TGTGCCAGCAGTTTACCTCAGGGGATCTCGAACTATGGCTACACCTTC.

The rearrangement uses TRBV28 and TRBJ2-5; perhaps TRBD2 as D (6 bases). The CDR3 runs to 16 residues. From germline, CDR1 is MDHEN and CDR2 SYDVKM. Between the trimmed V and J ends, which lost 6 bases and 4 bases, there was a span of 21 bases. DNA for the CDR3: TGTGCCAGCAGCATATCCCTTAGCGGAAGAAGAGAGACCCAGTACTTC. Amino acid sequence: CASSISLSGRRETQYF.

The chain is built from TRBV7-9 and TRBJ2-2, with 8 bases identical to TRBD1. Germline V gene sequence: CDR1 SEHNR, CDR2 FQNEAQ (reference sequence). The CDR3 contains 16 residues. J was trimmed by 2 bases and V by 5 bases; bases with no gene match: 7. The DNA for the CDR3 is TGTGCCAGCAGCCTCCCAGGACAGGGTAACACCGGGGAGCTGTTTTTT. Its translation is CASSLPGQGNTGELFF.

The CDR3 reads CASSLKGEVTQYF. In DNA, the CDR3 is TGTGCCAGCAGCTTGAAAGGGGAGGTGACCCAGTACTTC. J is TRBJ2-5 and V is TRBV7-2; TRBD2 might be the D (6 bases). The V end was cut by 3 bases, the J end by 7 bases, with 12 bases between. The germline V gene has CDR1 SGHTA and CDR2 FQGNSA. CDR3 length: 13 amino acids.

The chain carries TRBV5-4 and TRBJ2-1; 14 bases fit TRBD2. The germline V gene has CDR1 SGHNT and CDR2 YYREEE (reference sequence). V trimming: 4 bases; J trimming: 1 base; junction bases outside the gene matches: 7. This CDR3 is 18 amino acids long. CDR3 DNA: TGTGCCAGCAGCCTCCGACTAGCGGGAGGGTCTTCCTACAATGAGCAGTTCTTC. It is translated as CASSLRLAGGSSYNEQFF.

The V call is TRBV4-1, the J call TRBJ2-7; possibly TRBD2 for D (6 bases). CDR3 length: 15 residues. CDR1 is MGHRA and CDR2 is YSYEKL in the germline V gene. V was trimmed by 4 bases and J by 6 bases, leaving 19 bases between them. CDR3 amino acids: CASSPGVPPSGEQYF. CDR3 bases: TGCGCCAGCAGCCCGGGGGTCCCCCCCTCGGGCGAGCAGTACTTC.

The V gene is TRBV11-2, the J gene TRBJ2-1; maybe TRBD2 (5 bases). CDR1 and CDR2 (germline): SGHAT, FQNNGV. V was clipped by 0 bases and J by 1 base, with 13 bases between them. The CDR3 consists of 17 residues. CDR3 coding DNA: TGTGCCAGCAGCTTAGATGTTATGGAGGTTTCCTACAATGAGCAGTTCTTC. It specifies CASSLDVMEVSYNEQFF.